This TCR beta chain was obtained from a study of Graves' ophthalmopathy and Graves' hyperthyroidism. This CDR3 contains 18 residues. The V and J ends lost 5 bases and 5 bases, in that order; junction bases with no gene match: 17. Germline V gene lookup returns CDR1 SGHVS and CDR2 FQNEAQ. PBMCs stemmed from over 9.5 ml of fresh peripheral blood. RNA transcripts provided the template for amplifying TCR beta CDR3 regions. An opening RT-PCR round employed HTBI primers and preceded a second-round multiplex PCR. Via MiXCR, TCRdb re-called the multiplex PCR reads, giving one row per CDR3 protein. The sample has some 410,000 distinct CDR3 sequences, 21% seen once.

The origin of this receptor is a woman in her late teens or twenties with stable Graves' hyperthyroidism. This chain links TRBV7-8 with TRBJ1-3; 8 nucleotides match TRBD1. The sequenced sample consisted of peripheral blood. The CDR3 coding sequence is TGTGCCAGCAGCCCCCCTCCTAAGGACAGGGCCTGGCGAAACACCATATATTTT. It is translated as CASSPPPKDRAWRNTIYF.